This T cell receptor (beta chain) was captured by sequencing in a study of blood T cell repertoires in COVID-19. About the research overall: PBMCs, B-cell-depleted T cells, or T cells provided the cDNA or gDNA that made up the material.

As handled by the study authors: For nucleated cells, counts were estimated from reference gene primer amplification. Generated by immunoSEQ multiplex PCR, the TCRdb table keeps only in-frame clones and is missing some. The V and J calls and clone size were taken over from that table, and D and trimming were inferred from the DNA. The sample lists roughly 210,000 clones, more than 75% occurring once. In this sample, this clone turned up once. The participants were between about 18 and 90 years old and came from 24 US areas. The CDR3 has 14 amino acids. Material for sequencing was PBMCs or T cells enriched from blood (not recorded which). V and J are TRBV21-1 and TRBJ1-4. TRBV21-1 is listed as a pseudogene. The TCR was taken from a young man in a cohort exposed to, infected with or recovered from COVID-19 (not recorded which). CDR3 sequence reads: CAIGRGTPNEKLFF. The CDR3 DNA reads TGTGCCATCGGGAGGGGGACGCCTAATGAAAAACTGTTTTTT.